The 14 T cell receptor beta chains listed next were all sequenced from one sample in a study of T cell responses to AZD1222 COVID-19 vaccine. Sequencing was performed with immunoSEQ multiplex PCR; in TCRdb, only in-frame clones are kept and a portion is missing. The table includes about 140,000 clones, about 92% detected once. The specimen was peripheral blood, collected 28 days after the second AZD1222 dose. All receptors come from an adult who received the AZD1222 COVID-19 vaccine.

The chain links TRBV5-1 to TRBJ1-2; 7 nucleotides line up with TRBD1. J lost 8 bases, V lost 1 base, and 11 bases had no gene match. Germline-derived CDR1 and CDR2 are SGHRS and YFSETQ. The CDR3 sequence is 15 residues long. The CDR3 loop reads CASSLPAGDSHGYTF. CDR3 DNA sequence: TGCGCCAGCAGCTTGCCCGCCGGGGACAGTCACGGCTACACCTTC.

J is TRBJ1-6 and V is TRBV6-5; D is perhaps TRBD1 (6 bases). Germline V lookup: CDR1 MNHEY, CDR2 SVGAGI. Trimming removed 5 bases from V and 5 bases from J, with 10 bases in between. The CDR3 totals 14 residues. CDR3 region: CASSRTVDNSPLHF. The CDR3 DNA is TGTGCCAGCAGTAGGACAGTGGATAATTCACCCCTCCACTTT.

The gene calls are TRBV3-1 (or the pseudogene TRBV3-2) and TRBJ1-5; unclear D gene. This CDR3 spans 14 amino acids. With 3 bases removed from V and 5 bases from J, the gap between germline ends came to 11 bases. Germline-derived CDR1 and CDR2 are LGHDT and YNNKEL (reference sequence). CDR3 sequence (DNA): TGTGCCAGCAGCCAGAGAGAATTAGATCAGCCCCAGCATTTT. Protein sequence: CASSQRELDQPQHF.

This chain joins TRBV9 and TRBJ1-6, with 8 bases that match TRBD1. After removal of 1 base from V and 8 bases from J, the junction contained 14 bases not matched to a gene. Germline V lookup: CDR1 SGDLS, CDR2 YYNGEE. The CDR3 is 18 amino acids. The CDR3, as DNA: TGTGCCAGCAGCGTACACGACAATGCAGGGGGCGAGGATTCACCCCTCCACTTT. Encoded protein: CASSVHDNAGGEDSPLHF.

This chain connects TRBV9 to TRBJ1-2; 8 nucleotides agree with TRBD1. CDR3 length equals 14 residues. Germline V gives CDR1 SGDLS, CDR2 YYNGEE. The V gene end was trimmed by 0 bases and the J gene end by 2 bases; junction bases not matched to a gene: 0. The CDR3 DNA reads TGTGCCAGCAGCGTAGGGACAGGGAACTATGGCTACACCTTC. The encoded protein is CASSVGTGNYGYTF.

The V gene is TRBV19, the J gene TRBJ1-3; D not resolved. Germline assignment: CDR1 LNHDA and CDR2 SQIVND (reference sequence). Trimming stripped 7 bases from V and 2 bases from J, with 15 bases between. The CDR3 has 15 residues. The chain's CDR3 is CASMDPSSAGNTIYF. CDR3 in DNA: TGTGCCAGTATGGACCCCAGTTCGGCTGGAAACACCATATATTTT.

This chain uses TRBV6-5 with TRBJ1-4; tentative D call: TRBD1 (6 bases). The CDR3 is made up of 16 amino acids. CDR1 and CDR2 (germline): MNHEY, SVGAGI. The germline V and J ends were trimmed by 4 bases and 8 bases, with 20 bases remaining between them. The CDR3: CASSLGTQGIGEKLFF. CDR3 bases: TGTGCCAGCAGTTTGGGGACACAGGGCATTGGGGAAAAACTGTTTTTT.

J is TRBJ1-2 and V is TRBV30; TRBD1 is a possible D gene (6 bases). CDR1 and CDR2 from the germline V gene are GTSNPN and SVGIG (reference sequence). This CDR3 contains 11 residues. Trimming pared 4 bases from V and 8 bases from J, leaving 11 bases between. The CDR3 nucleotides read TGTGCCTGGACAGGAGGGGGAGGCTACACCTTC. This codes for CAWTGGGGYTF.

V is TRBV30 and J is TRBJ2-5; D not certain. Germline V gene lookup returns CDR1 GTSNPN and CDR2 SVGIG (reference sequence). The CDR3 spans 14 residues. The V end lost 0 bases, the J end lost 5 bases, and 13 bases lay between the germline ends. The CDR3 nucleotides are TGTGCCTGGAGTGTACAGAGTAGTTTGGAGACCCAGTACTTC. This translates into CAWSVQSSLETQYF.

The chain links TRBV2 to TRBJ1-5; D is undetermined. Germline-derived CDR1 and CDR2 are SNHLY and FYNNEI. Trimming stripped 7 bases from V and 0 bases from J, with 19 bases between. The CDR3 spans 17 residues. CDR3 protein: CASTLAYSSYSNQPQHF. CDR3 coding DNA: TGTGCCAGCACTCTAGCGTACAGCTCTTATAGCAATCAGCCCCAGCATTTT.

The rearrangement joins TRBV11-2 to TRBJ1-1, with 10 bases matching TRBD1. J gave up 5 bases and V 6 bases, and 3 bases lay outside the gene matches. In germline, CDR1 is SGHAT, CDR2 FQNNGV. This CDR3 is 13 amino acids long. The CDR3 protein is CASRSGQGTEAFF. The CDR3 DNA is TGTGCCAGCAGGTCGGGACAGGGGACTGAAGCTTTCTTT.

The chain carries TRBV7-7 and TRBJ2-6; D unresolved. Deletions cut 5 bases from V and 2 bases from J, with 10 bases between. Germline-derived CDR1 and CDR2 are SSHAT and FNYEAQ (reference sequence). CDR3 size: 15 residues. CDR3 region: CASSQGQTGANVLTF. The CDR3 DNA is TGTGCCAGCAGCCAAGGGCAGACTGGGGCCAACGTCCTGACTTTC. The full variable domain, with the rest looked up from reference TRBV7-7 and TRBJ2-6, is GAGVSQSPRYKVTKRGQDVTLRCDPISSHATLYWYQQALGQGPEFLTYFNYEAQPDKSGLPSDRFSAERPEGSISTLTIQRTEQRDSAMYRCASSQGQTGANVLTFGAGSRLTVL.

The chain recombines TRBV2 with TRBJ1-1; unclear D gene. Per the germline V gene, CDR1 is SNHLY and CDR2 is FYNNEI. Trimming stripped 8 bases from V and 6 bases from J, with 10 bases between. This CDR3 has 11 residues. In DNA form, the CDR3 reads TGTGCCAGCGGGAGGGAGTCTGAAGCTTTCTTT. Its protein is CASGRESEAFF.

The V and J genes are TRBV5-1 and TRBJ2-7; 7 bases fit TRBD2. The V and J ends lost 4 bases and 2 bases, in that order; junction bases with no gene match: 12. The CDR3 is 16 residues long. Germline V gives CDR1 SGHRS, CDR2 YFSETQ. Here the CDR3 DNA reads TGCGCCAGCAGCCGTTGGGGGGGAGTGGCCACCTACGAGCAGTACTTC. Amino acids: CASSRWGGVATYEQYF.